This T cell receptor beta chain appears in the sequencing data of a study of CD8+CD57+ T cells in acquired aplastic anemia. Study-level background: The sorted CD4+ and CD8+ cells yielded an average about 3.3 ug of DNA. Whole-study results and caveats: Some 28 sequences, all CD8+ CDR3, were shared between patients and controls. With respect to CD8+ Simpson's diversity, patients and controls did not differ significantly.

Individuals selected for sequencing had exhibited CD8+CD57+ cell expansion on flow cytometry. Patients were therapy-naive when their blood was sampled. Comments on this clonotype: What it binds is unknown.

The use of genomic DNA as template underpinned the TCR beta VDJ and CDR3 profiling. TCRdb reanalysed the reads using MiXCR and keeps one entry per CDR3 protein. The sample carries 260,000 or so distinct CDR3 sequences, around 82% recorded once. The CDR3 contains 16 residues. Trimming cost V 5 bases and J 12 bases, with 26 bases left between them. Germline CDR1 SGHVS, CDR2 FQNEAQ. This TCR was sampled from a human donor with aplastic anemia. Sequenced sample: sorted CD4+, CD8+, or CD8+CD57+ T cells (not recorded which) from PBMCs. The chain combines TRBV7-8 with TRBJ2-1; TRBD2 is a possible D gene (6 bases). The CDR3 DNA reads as TGTGCCAGCAGCGTGGGGGGAGGAAACGATCAGGATGGGCAGTTCTTC. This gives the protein CASSVGGGNDQDGQFF.